This TCR beta chain was identified in a study of PD-1 blockade in classical Hodgkin lymphoma. At the level of the study: With a 2-week interval, patients received intravenous nivolumab at 3 mg/kg. Whole-study findings and limits: Exclusion applied to patients who initiated nivolumab less than 1 year following ASCT. A reduction in baseline TCR diversity was reportedly seen in newly diagnosed patients relative to healthy donors.

Germline V gene sequence: CDR1 MDHEN, CDR2 SYDVKM. The CDR3 loop spans 15 amino acids. V was pared by 7 bases and J by 4 bases, with 6 bases of the junction left unmatched. In regard to this clone: Its target is unknown.

As for time point: cycle 4 day 1 (C4D1), after less than 7 weeks of nivolumab. No patient escaped relapse after autologous stem cell transplantation, and brentuximab vedotin exposure varied. Only in-frame clones appear in the TCRdb table, and some are missing; sequencing was by immunoSEQ multiplex PCR. The table lists 25,000 to 30,000 clones, about 80% of them singletons. The specimen comprised peripheral blood mononuclear cells (PBMCs), sampled before the fourth cycle of nivolumab. This receptor was obtained from a human donor with classical Hodgkin lymphoma. This chain uses TRBV28 with TRBJ2-3; 12 positions match TRBD2. The DNA for the CDR3 is TGTGCCAGCATTCTAGCGGGAGGGCGGTCAGATACGCAGTATTTT. Protein sequence: CASILAGGRSDTQYF.